Shown below are 25 T cell receptor beta chains from a single sample sequenced in a study of T cells in Graves' hyperthyroidism and ophthalmopathy (dated by TCRdb to between 2018 and 2021). Library method: multiplex PCR. The listed sequencing device is Illumina HiSeq 2000. TCR beta CDR3 regions were amplified from RNA transcripts. The TCR CDR3 was subjected to a first round of RT-PCR using the HTBI primer set and the Qiagen OneStep RT-PCR kit. The public reads were reanalyzed by TCRdb: fastp trimming at Q25, MiXCR alignment, in-frame beta chains only. Merged by CDR3 protein, the rows form single entries marked with the most common genes and DNA. This sample lists approximately 610,000 distinct CDR3 sequences; under 15% were detected once. Of the sample, around 4.1% is held by the ten largest clones. Sequencing input: blood. The receptors derive from a woman in her thirties or forties with Graves' ophthalmopathy.

This clonotype was recorded a few times. The chain is built from TRBV12-3 or TRBV12-4 and TRBJ2-5; D remains unclear. The CDR3 has 14 amino acids. V was shortened by 3 bases and J by 0 bases, with 8 bases between the two germline ends. CDR3: CASSFRLNQETQYF. In DNA form, the CDR3 reads TGTGCCAGCAGTTTTCGGCTAAACCAAGAGACCCAGTACTTC.

This clonotype occurred a few times. V is TRBV18 and J is TRBJ2-7, with 9 bases that match TRBD1. CDR3 length: 16 amino acids. The germline V gene encodes CDR1 KGHSH and CDR2 LQKENI. V lost 3 bases to trimming and J lost 3 bases; unmatched junction nucleotides: 9. The CDR3 coding sequence is TGTGCCAGCTCACCGGCCGGGACAGGGTGGATCTACGAGCAGTACTTC. As protein: CASSPAGTGWIYEQYF.

This clonotype showed up many times. The junction shows a germline mismatch at one end, possibly a read error. CDR3 sequence reads: CASSLATETQYF. The CDR3 nucleotides read TGTGCCAGCAGCTTAGCGACGGAGACCCAGTACTTC. The rearrangement joins TRBV5-1 to TRBJ2-5; D is possibly TRBD2 (5 bases). The CDR3 runs to 12 residues. Germline V gene data show CDR1 as SGHRS and CDR2 as YFSETQ.

This clonotype appeared a few times. The V and J genes are TRBV18 and TRBJ1-5, with D maybe TRBD1 (6 bases). CDR1 is KGHSH, CDR2 LQKENI, per germline. The V and J ends lost 6 bases and 7 bases respectively, with 13 bases between them. This CDR3 contains 13 residues. CDR3 loop: CASSRTEGQPQHF. The CDR3, as DNA: TGTGCCAGCTCTCGGACAGAGGGGCAGCCCCAGCATTTT.

The gene calls are TRBV11-1 and TRBJ2-2; the D gene is possibly TRBD2 (5 bases). The V end was cut by 2 bases, the J end by 0 bases, with 19 bases between. The CDR3 has 19 amino acids. CDR1 is SGHAT and CDR2 is FQDESV in the germline V gene (reference sequence). CDR3 sequence reads: CASSLLEWEADANTGELFF. The CDR3, as DNA: TGTGCCAGCAGCTTACTCGAGTGGGAAGCGGACGCGAACACCGGGGAGCTGTTTTTT. Together with reference TRBV11-1 and TRBJ2-2, the CDR3 gives the full variable domain: EAEVAQSPRYKITEKSQAVAFWCDPISGHATLYWYRQILGQGPELLVQFQDESVVDDSQLPKDRFSAERLKGVDSTLKIQPAELGDSAMYLCASSLLEWEADANTGELFFGEGSRLTVL.

This clonotype was detected many times. V gene TRBV12-3 or TRBV12-4 combines with J gene TRBJ2-2; 10 nucleotides agree with TRBD2. CDR3 length: 15 residues. Losses at the gene ends were 6 bases for V and 5 bases for J; bases not matched to a gene: 6. The CDR3 coding sequence is TGTGCCAGCAGGCCCGGACTAGCGGAAACCGGGGAGCTGTTTTTT. Translated: CASRPGLAETGELFF.

The table lists this clonotype with many counts. V gene TRBV6-5 combines with J gene TRBJ1-1; D is unclear. CDR1 is MNHEY and CDR2 is SVGAGI in the germline V gene. This CDR3 has 14 residues. V was trimmed by 2 bases and J by 5 bases, leaving 12 bases between them. The CDR3 sequence is CASSYDTARTEAFF. Here the CDR3 DNA reads TGTGCCAGCAGTTACGACACTGCGCGAACTGAAGCTTTCTTT.

The sample holds many counts of this clonotype. The chain couples TRBV7-2 to TRBJ2-7; 9 positions agree with TRBD1. Trimming cost V 5 bases and J 3 bases; bases outside gene matches: 8. This CDR3 is built from 15 residues. Germline V gives CDR1 SGHTA, CDR2 FQGNSA. This CDR3 reads CASSPGTGTGYEQYF. In DNA, the CDR3 is TGTGCCAGCAGCCCCGGGACAGGGACGGGCTACGAGCAGTACTTC.

This clonotype was picked up many times. The chain employs TRBV5-1 and TRBJ2-7, with 9 positions matching TRBD1. The V gene end was trimmed by 1 base and the J gene end by 1 base; junction bases not matched to a gene: 3. CDR3 length: 15 amino acids. Germline V gives CDR1 SGHRS, CDR2 YFSETQ. In DNA form, the CDR3 reads TGCGCCAGCAGCTTGTATGGGACAGGGTCCTACGAGCAGTACTTC. Its protein is CASSLYGTGSYEQYF.

This clonotype was seen a handful of times. The rearrangement links TRBV7-6 to TRBJ2-2; D unresolved. Germline V CDR1 and CDR2: SGHVS, FNYEAQ. The V and J ends lost 1 base and 7 bases respectively, with 10 bases between them. CDR3 size: 14 residues. CDR3 nucleotide sequence: TGTGCCAGCAGCTTAGGGGGTAGCAGCGGGGAGCTGTTTTTT. Translating gives CASSLGGSSGELFF.

This clonotype has a count of ten or more. The chain is built from TRBV7-9 and TRBJ2-7; tentatively, D is TRBD2 (5 bases). V was pared by 5 bases and J by 2 bases, with 10 bases between. CDR1 is SEHNR, CDR2 FQNEAQ, per germline (reference sequence). The CDR3 length is 13 residues. The DNA for the CDR3 is TGTGCCAGCAGCCCGGGGTCCCCCTACGAGCAGTACTTC. It is translated as CASSPGSPYEQYF.

This clonotype was observed many times. The V and J genes are TRBV6-5 and TRBJ1-5, with D perhaps TRBD1 (6 bases). The germline CDR1 and CDR2 sequences are MNHEY and SVGAGI. CDR3 length: 15 amino acids. The V end lost 7 bases, the J end lost 0 bases, and 13 bases lay between the germline ends. The DNA of the CDR3 is TGTGCCAGCACCCTTGGGGGCCCTAGCAATCAGCCCCAGCATTTT. Translated: CASTLGGPSNQPQHF.

The chain has TRBV6-5 and TRBJ2-2, with 7 bases that match TRBD2. Germline trimming cut 2 bases from V and 6 bases from J; bases unmatched to any gene: 9. This CDR3 comprises 16 residues. CDR1 is MNHEY, CDR2 SVGAGI, per germline. CDR3 loop: CASSYGRARQAGELFF. The DNA for the CDR3 is TGTGCCAGCAGTTACGGGAGGGCCCGGCAAGCCGGGGAGCTGTTTTTT.

This clonotype was picked up many times. This chain connects TRBV6-1 to TRBJ2-7; D possibly corresponds to TRBD2 (6 bases). Germline CDR1 MNHNS, CDR2 SASEGT. This CDR3 is built from 15 residues. The germline V and J ends were trimmed by 7 bases and 5 bases, with 21 bases remaining between them. The CDR3 DNA is TGTGCCAGCACCCCCGGGGGTCTAGCAGCAAACGAGCAGTACTTC. It encodes CASTPGGLAANEQYF.

This clonotype was counted many times. The CDR3: CASRYRGSYEQYF. CDR3 nucleotides: TGTGCCAGCAGGTACAGGGGATCCTACGAGCAGTACTTC. The chain recombines TRBV6-2 or TRBV6-3 with TRBJ2-7; TRBD1 agrees at 7 bases. The CDR3 length is 13 residues. Germline V lookup: CDR1 MNHEY, CDR2 SVGEGT. After removal of 6 bases from V and 1 base from J, the junction contained 3 bases not matched to a gene.

The chain couples TRBV12-3 or TRBV12-4 to TRBJ2-7, with 15 nucleotides matching TRBD2. Trimming removed 1 base from V and 7 bases from J; junction bases left unmatched: 8. The CDR3 contains 17 residues. The CDR3 DNA reads as TGTGCCAGCAGTTTAGGGGGACTAGCGGGAGGTCAGGGGGAGCAGTACTTC. The encoded protein is CASSLGGLAGGQGEQYF.

In this sample, this clonotype turned up many times. The chain links TRBV12-3 or TRBV12-4 to TRBJ1-2; no clear D. The CDR3 runs 12 residues. V was trimmed by 6 bases and J by 6 bases, leaving 11 bases between them. In DNA, the CDR3 is TGTGCCAGCAGCGTCTGGGAAAATGGCTACACCTTC. Its translation is CASSVWENGYTF.

Concerning this clonotype: This may stem from a read error, because a much larger clone lies one nucleotide away. The chain combines TRBV12-5 with TRBJ2-2; possible D gene TRBD2, 5 bases. Between the trimmed V and J ends, which lost 7 bases and 3 bases, there was a span of 12 bases. In germline, CDR1 is LGHNT, CDR2 FRNRAP. CDR3 length: 14 amino acids. Here the CDR3 DNA reads TGTGCTAGTGCGGGTCCGGAGGACACCGGGGAGCTGTTTTTT. It codes for CASAGPEDTGELFF. The full variable domain, its missing parts supplied by reference TRBV12-5 and TRBJ2-2, is DARVTQTPRHKVTEMGQEVTMRCQPILGHNTVFWYRQTMMQGLELLAYFRNRAPLDDSGMPKDRFSAEMPDATLATLKIQPSEPRDSAVYFCASAGPEDTGELFFGEGSRLTVL.

In its sample, this clonotype was seen many times. The rearrangement joins TRBV12-3 or TRBV12-4 to TRBJ2-3; D gene uncertain. CDR3 length: 12 amino acids. V was shortened by 3 bases and J by 6 bases, with 7 bases between the two germline ends. The CDR3 loop is CASSLRRDTQYF. The CDR3 DNA follows: TGTGCCAGCAGTTTGAGAAGGGATACGCAGTATTTT.

In its sample, this clonotype was seen many times. V is TRBV28 and J is TRBJ2-3, with D tentatively TRBD1 (6 bases). V gave up 10 bases and J gave up 7 bases, with 18 bases separating them. The CDR3 covers 13 residues. CDR1 is MDHEN, CDR2 SYDVKM, per germline. The CDR3 sequence: CAITGLRRNTQYF. In DNA form, the CDR3 reads TGTGCCATCACAGGGTTGCGGCGAAATACGCAGTATTTT. Full variable domain (remainder filled in from reference TRBV28 and TRBJ2-3): DVKVTQSSRYLVKRTGEKVFLECVQDMDHENMFWYRQDPGLGLRLIYFSYDVKMKEKGDIPEGYSVSREKKERFSLILESASTNQTSMYLCAITGLRRNTQYFGPGTRLTVL.

This clonotype was counted at least ten times. This chain links TRBV12-5 with TRBJ1-5, with 10 bases identical to TRBD1. This CDR3 has 14 amino acids. The J segment lost 5 bases and the V segment lost 5 bases, leaving 3 bases of the junction unmatched. CDR1 is LGHNT, CDR2 FRNRAP, per germline. CDR3 loop: CASGLGTGDQPQHF. The CDR3 DNA sequence: TGTGCTAGTGGTCTAGGGACAGGGGATCAGCCCCAGCATTTT.

The rearrangement joins TRBV4-3 to TRBJ2-7; D tentatively fits TRBD1 or TRBD2 (5 bases each). Germline-derived CDR1 and CDR2 are LGHNA and YSLEER. CDR3 length: 16 amino acids. Trimming removed 1 base from V and 2 bases from J, with 15 bases in between. As DNA, the CDR3 is TGCGCCAGCAGCCAAGCGGCTGACGGGGCCACCTACGAGCAGTACTTC. Translation gives CASSQAADGATYEQYF.

Ten or more counts support this clonotype. The chain joins TRBV19 to TRBJ2-7, with 8 bases that match TRBD2. Germline values: CDR1 LNHDA, CDR2 SQIVND (reference sequence). The CDR3 spans 15 residues. J lost 0 bases, V lost 5 bases, and 6 bases had no gene match. CDR3 region: CASSGGLAVSYEQYF. DNA for the CDR3: TGTGCCAGTAGTGGAGGACTAGCCGTCTCCTACGAGCAGTACTTC.

The chain uses TRBV20-1 and TRBJ2-2, with 9 bases identical to TRBD2. V was pared by 5 bases and J by 0 bases, with 4 bases of the junction left unmatched. The CDR3 spans 15 residues. Germline assignment: CDR1 DFQATT and CDR2 SNEGSKA (reference sequence). DNA of the CDR3: TGCAGTGCTCCCTTAGCGGGAGCGAACACCGGGGAGCTGTTTTTT. This encodes CSAPLAGANTGELFF.

This clonotype has at least ten counts. This chain joins TRBV27 and TRBJ2-2, with 7 bases lining up with TRBD1. CDR1 is MNHEY and CDR2 is SMNVEV in the germline V gene (reference sequence). The length of the CDR3 is 15 residues. With V trimmed by 6 bases and J by 0 bases, 4 bases remained unmatched. CDR3 coding DNA: TGTGCCAGCAGCCGACAGGGCCCGAACACCGGGGAGCTGTTTTTT. Translation gives CASSRQGPNTGELFF.